Shown below are 30 T cell receptor beta chains from a single sample sequenced in a study of OX40 agonist ivuxolimab in advanced cancers. Assay: immunoSEQ multiplex PCR; the TCRdb copy retains only in-frame clones and omits some. The table records over 80,000 clones, roughly 93% of them present only once. The source material was CD4+ or CD8+ T cells sorted from blood, sampled in a trial of the OX40 agonist ivuxolimab. All receptors derive from an adult with an advanced solid tumor such as melanoma, head and neck, liver or kidney cancer.

The chain is built from TRBV6-4 and TRBJ2-2; D perhaps matches TRBD1 (5 bases). With 4 bases removed from V and 4 bases from J, the gap between germline ends came to 7 bases. The germline V gene encodes CDR1 MRHNA and CDR2 SNTAGT. The CDR3 length is 13 residues. The CDR3, as DNA: TGTGCCAGCAGTGCAGGGTTCACCGGGGAGCTGTTTTTT. Translated, it gives CASSAGFTGELFF.

The chain uses TRBV6-5 and TRBJ2-5, with 7 positions matching TRBD1. Germline values: CDR1 MNHEY, CDR2 SVGAGI. V lost 6 bases to trimming and J lost 4 bases; unmatched junction nucleotides: 8. This CDR3 region has 14 residues. The CDR3: CASSAPGQLETQYF. CDR3 nucleotide sequence: TGTGCCAGCAGCGCACCGGGACAGTTAGAGACCCAGTACTTC.

V is TRBV28 and J is TRBJ2-5; D is perhaps TRBD1 (6 bases). Germline values: CDR1 MDHEN, CDR2 SYDVKM. The CDR3 is made up of 13 amino acids. V lost 5 bases to trimming and J lost 6 bases, with 13 bases between them. In DNA, the CDR3 is TGTGCCAGCAGTCCGTCAGGGGAGAAGACCCAGTACTTC. Its translation is CASSPSGEKTQYF.

V gene TRBV28 combines with J gene TRBJ1-4, with 8 bases that match TRBD1. CDR1 and CDR2 from the germline V gene are MDHEN and SYDVKM. There are 11 residues in the CDR3. After removal of 10 bases from V and 12 bases from J, the junction contained 7 bases not matched to a gene. CDR3 sequence: CATGQGRQLFF. DNA of the CDR3: TGTGCCACCGGACAGGGCCGCCAACTGTTTTTT.

CDR3 sequence (DNA): TGTGCCAGCAGCCTGAGAGCGGGAGCAGGCTACAATGAGCAGTTCTTC. Protein sequence: CASSLRAGAGYNEQFF. The chain links TRBV7-3 to TRBJ2-1; the match to TRBD2 covers 8 bases. There are 16 residues in the CDR3. The germline V gene encodes CDR1 SGHTA and CDR2 FQGTGA. Trimming at V came to 5 bases and at J to 3 bases, leaving 9 bases not matched to a gene.

The rearrangement joins TRBV6-1 to TRBJ2-1; 9 bases align to TRBD2. V lost 7 bases, J lost 10 bases, and 5 bases stayed unmatched. Germline V CDR1 and CDR2: MNHNS, SASEGT. The CDR3 length is 12 residues. In DNA form, the CDR3 reads TGTGCCAGCACGACTAGCGGAGAAGAGCAGTTCTTC. It is translated as CASTTSGEEQFF.

J is TRBJ1-1 and V is TRBV2, with 10 positions matching TRBD1. CDR3 length: 15 amino acids. CDR1 and CDR2 (germline): SNHLY, FYNNEI. J lost 6 bases, V lost 8 bases, and 12 bases had no gene match. The CDR3 loop is CASWTGGTRRAEAFF. The CDR3 bases are TGTGCCAGCTGGACAGGGGGGACCAGAAGGGCTGAAGCTTTCTTT.

The rearrangement joins TRBV6-6 to TRBJ1-1, with a possible D match to TRBD1 (5 bases). Germline values: CDR1 MNHNY, CDR2 SVGAGI (reference sequence). This CDR3 has 12 residues. With 5 bases removed from V and 5 bases from J, the gap between germline ends came to 9 bases. The DNA of the CDR3 is TGTGCCAGCAGTAAAACAGGTACTGAAGCTTTCTTT. As protein: CASSKTGTEAFF.

This clone was recorded a few times. V and J are TRBV4-2 and TRBJ2-5, with 7 bases lining up with TRBD2. This CDR3 is built from 18 residues. Germline V gene sequence: CDR1 LGHNA, CDR2 YNFKEQ. V trimming: 0 bases; J trimming: 5 bases; junction bases outside the gene matches: 15. CDR3 residues: CASSQDGGGAGEWETQYF. DNA of the CDR3: TGTGCCAGCAGCCAAGATGGGGGAGGGGCAGGCGAGTGGGAGACCCAGTACTTC.

In this sample, this clone turned up once. The chain employs TRBV7-2 and TRBJ2-2, with D perhaps matching TRBD2 (6 bases). V lost 2 bases, J lost 6 bases, and 7 bases lay in between. The V gene's germline CDR1 is SGHTA and CDR2 FQGNSA. There are 13 residues in the CDR3. DNA of the CDR3: TGTGCCAGCAGCTTACGGAGGGCCGGGGAGCTGTTTTTT. Protein sequence: CASSLRRAGELFF.

This chain joins TRBV2 and TRBJ2-5, with TRBD2 matching 15 bases. This CDR3 has 16 amino acids. CDR1 and CDR2 (germline): SNHLY, FYNNEI. V shed 3 bases and J 4 bases; nucleotides not matched to a gene: 3. DNA for the CDR3: TGTGCCAGCAGTGACGGACTAGCGGGAGGGCCAGAGACCCAGTACTTC. It is translated as CASSDGLAGGPETQYF.

This clone was recorded only once. The chain links TRBV5-1 to TRBJ2-7; TRBD1 agrees at 8 bases. The V gene end was trimmed by 3 bases and the J gene end by 2 bases; junction bases not matched to a gene: 10. Germline V gives CDR1 SGHRS, CDR2 YFSETQ. The CDR3 extends over 16 amino acids. CDR3 nucleotide sequence: TGCGCCAGCAGCTGGACAGGGAACGGACCGACCTACGAGCAGTACTTC. As protein: CASSWTGNGPTYEQYF. The whole variable domain, filled in from reference TRBV5-1 and TRBJ2-7, reads KAGVTQTPRYLIKTRGQQVTLSCSPISGHRSVSWYQQTPGQGLQFLFEYFSETQRNKGNFPGRFSGRQFSNSRSEMNVSTLELGDSALYLCASSWTGNGPTYEQYFGPGTRLTVT.

Remarks on this clone: Other DNA sequences within the sample encode an identical CDR3. The chain uses TRBV2 and TRBJ2-3; D perhaps matches TRBD1 (7 bases). V lost 2 bases, J lost 3 bases, and 9 bases lay in between. Germline V gene lookup returns CDR1 SNHLY and CDR2 FYNNEI. This CDR3 has 14 amino acids. In DNA, the CDR3 is TGTGCCAGCAGTGAACAGGGGGGAACAGATACGCAGTATTTT. Translated: CASSEQGGTDTQYF.

This sequence joins TRBV11-2 and TRBJ2-7, with 10 bases matching TRBD1. The CDR3 extends over 15 amino acids. Germline CDR1 SGHAT, CDR2 FQNNGV. Losses at the gene ends were 3 bases for V and 2 bases for J; bases not matched to a gene: 4. The CDR3 region has the DNA TGTGCCAGCAGCTTGGGCGGGACAGGGGCCTACGAGCAGTACTTC. Its protein product is CASSLGGTGAYEQYF. Drawing the rest from reference TRBV11-2 and TRBJ2-7, the complete variable domain is EAGVAQSPRYKIIEKRQSVAFWCNPISGHATLYWYQQILGQGPKLLIQFQNNGVVDDSQLPKDRFSAERLKGVDSTLKIQPAKLEDSAVYLCASSLGGTGAYEQYFGPGTRLTVT.

The chain joins TRBV11-2 to TRBJ2-2; D is undetermined. CDR1 and CDR2 from the germline V gene are SGHAT and FQNNGV. The V gene lost 4 bases and the J gene lost 1 base, with 10 bases spanning the gap. The CDR3 runs 15 residues. CDR3 protein: CASSSTPLNTGELFF. Written as DNA, the CDR3 is TGTGCCAGCAGCTCGACACCTTTGAACACCGGGGAGCTGTTTTTT.

Note on this clone: Other DNA variants within this sample encode the same CDR3. As DNA, the CDR3 is TGTGCCAGCAGGGACAGGGTTACCTACAATGAGCAGTTCTTC. It codes for CASRDRVTYNEQFF. V is TRBV2 and J is TRBJ2-1; TRBD1 matches at 8 bases. Germline CDR1 and CDR2: SNHLY and FYNNEI. Losses at the gene ends were 6 bases for V and 2 bases for J; bases not matched to a gene: 3. CDR3 size: 14 residues.

The chain carries TRBV7-9 and TRBJ1-2; 8 bases align to TRBD1. With 5 bases clipped from V and 4 bases from J, the junction kept 6 bases outside the gene matches. The CDR3 consists of 14 residues. CDR1 is SEHNR, CDR2 FQNEAQ, per germline (reference sequence). The DNA of the CDR3 is TGTGCCAGCAGCCTCAGGGGGCCCGGCTATGGCTACACCTTC. Translated, it gives CASSLRGPGYGYTF.

The chain joins TRBV7-9 to TRBJ2-3; 9 bases are a match to TRBD2. Looked up from germline, CDR1 is SEHNR and CDR2 is FQNEAQ (reference sequence). The junction had 8 bases not matched to a gene; V was cut back by 4 bases and J by 6 bases. The CDR3 totals 15 residues. The CDR3 region has the DNA TGTGCCAGCAGCTCGTGGACTAGCGATTGGGATACGCAGTATTTT. It translates to CASSSWTSDWDTQYF. Supplemented by reference TRBV7-9 and TRBJ2-3, the full variable domain reads DTGVSQNPRHKITKRGQNVTFRCDPISEHNRLYWYRQTLGQGPEFLTYFQNEAQLEKSRLLSDRFSAERPKGSFSTLEIQRTEQGDSAMYLCASSSWTSDWDTQYFGPGTRLTVL.

The gene calls are TRBV27 and TRBJ2-4, with D perhaps matching TRBD2 (5 bases). Germline V lookup: CDR1 MNHEY, CDR2 SMNVEV (reference sequence). V lost 8 bases and J 1 base, leaving 18 bases between the germline ends. The CDR3 is 16 amino acids. As DNA, the CDR3 is TGTGCCAGCCCCCCCCAGGAGCGAGGGGCCAAAAACATTCAGTACTTC. Encoded protein: CASPPQERGAKNIQYF.

V gene TRBV30 combines with J gene TRBJ1-1, with D possibly TRBD1 on 6 matching bases. Germline CDR1 is GTSNPN and CDR2 is SVGIG (reference sequence). V lost 2 bases and J 1 base, leaving 17 bases between the germline ends. The CDR3 runs to 16 residues. The CDR3 DNA is TGTGCCTGGAGTCCCTCTTGGGGGGGGCCGAACACTGAAGCTTTCTTT. It encodes CAWSPSWGGPNTEAFF. The whole variable domain, filled in from reference TRBV30 and TRBJ1-1, reads SQTIHQWPATLVQPVGSPLSLECTVEGTSNPNLYWYRQAAGRGLQLLFYSVGIGQISSEVPQNLSASRPQDRQFILSSKKLLLSDSGFYLCAWSPSWGGPNTEAFFGQGTRLTVV.

J is TRBJ2-3 and V is TRBV5-4; 11 bases are a match to TRBD2. Germline-derived CDR1 and CDR2 are SGHNT and YYREEE (reference sequence). The CDR3 covers 15 residues. V lost 0 bases and J lost 7; bases outside the gene matches: 4. The CDR3 region has the DNA TGTGCCAGCAGCTTGGAGGCTAGCGGGAGGAATACGCAGTATTTT. Protein sequence: CASSLEASGRNTQYF.

Of note for this clone: Other DNA sequences from this sample encode an identical CDR3 as well. V and J are TRBV28 and TRBJ2-7, with D perhaps given as TRBD1 or TRBD2 (5 bases each). This CDR3 has 13 amino acids. Germline V gene data show CDR1 as MDHEN and CDR2 as SYDVKM. Trimming left V 1 base short and J 2 bases short, with 6 bases between. CDR3 bases: TGTGCCAGCAGTTTATCGGGACCCTACGAGCAGTACTTC. It specifies CASSLSGPYEQYF.

The chain carries TRBV30 and TRBJ1-1, with D possibly matching TRBD1 (6 bases). Germline V gene data show CDR1 as GTSNPN and CDR2 as SVGIG (reference sequence). V lost 2 bases to trimming and J lost 2 bases, with 12 bases between them. The CDR3 length is 14 residues. The CDR3 nucleotides read TGTGCCTGGAGTCCCGGACAGCCTAACACTGAAGCTTTCTTT. Protein: CAWSPGQPNTEAFF.

The chain is built from TRBV5-1 and TRBJ2-6; D possibly matches TRBD1 or TRBD2 (5 bases each). The CDR3 contains 16 residues. Trimming took 0 bases from V and 4 from J, leaving 11 bases between them. Germline CDR1 is SGHRS and CDR2 is YFSETQ. The CDR3 sequence: CASSLGDGAGANVLTF. CDR3 DNA sequence: TGCGCCAGCAGCTTGGGGGACGGTGCAGGGGCCAACGTCCTGACTTTC. Drawing the rest from reference TRBV5-1 and TRBJ2-6, the complete variable domain is KAGVTQTPRYLIKTRGQQVTLSCSPISGHRSVSWYQQTPGQGLQFLFEYFSETQRNKGNFPGRFSGRQFSNSRSEMNVSTLELGDSALYLCASSLGDGAGANVLTFGAGSRLTVL.

The V gene is TRBV7-2, the J gene TRBJ2-5; D not certain. V shed 4 bases and J shed 5 bases, with 11 bases lying between them. Per germline, CDR1 SGHTA and CDR2 FQGNSA. This CDR3 has 13 amino acids. For the CDR3, the DNA is TGTGCCAGCAGCTATTCCCAGGTGGAGACCCAGTACTTC. It encodes CASSYSQVETQYF.

The chain uses TRBV18 and TRBJ1-5; 10 bases fit TRBD1. The trim removed 3 bases at V and 1 base at J, leaving 3 bases unmatched. The CDR3 extends over 16 amino acids. CDR1 KGHSH and CDR2 LQKENI come from the germline V gene. This chain's CDR3 is CASSPWDRGSNQPQHF. CDR3 coding DNA: TGTGCCAGCTCACCGTGGGACAGGGGCAGCAATCAGCCCCAGCATTTT.

The chain links TRBV6-6 to TRBJ2-1; 7 bases are a match to TRBD2. The CDR3 sequence is 13 residues long. The V gene's germline CDR1 is MNHNY and CDR2 SVGAGI (reference sequence). The V segment lost 8 bases and the J segment 4 bases; nucleotides outside the gene matches: 5. CDR3: CASQAGGYNEQFF. The CDR3 DNA reads TGTGCCAGCCAGGCCGGGGGGTACAATGAGCAGTTCTTC.

V is TRBV7-2 and J is TRBJ2-4; TRBD1 might be the D (7 bases). Germline V gives CDR1 SGHTA, CDR2 FQGNSA. The CDR3 contains 14 residues. Trimming shortened V by 8 bases and J by 8 bases, and 19 bases separated the two germline ends. The DNA for the CDR3 is TGTGCCAGCGCGTCGTTAGGGGGCGGGGACATTCAGTACTTC. It is translated as CASASLGGGDIQYF.

This chain uses TRBV18 with TRBJ2-5, with 12 bases identical to TRBD1. Trimming took 5 bases from V and 5 from J; bases not matched to a gene: 9. In germline, CDR1 is KGHSH, CDR2 LQKENI. The CDR3 is 16 residues long. CDR3 amino acids: CASSEFGTGGKETQYF. CDR3 DNA sequence: TGTGCCAGCTCAGAATTCGGGACAGGGGGCAAGGAGACCCAGTACTTC.

The chain combines TRBV6-6 with TRBJ2-2; D gene ambiguous. CDR1 and CDR2 (germline): MNHNY, SVGAGI (reference sequence). CDR3 length: 14 amino acids. V shed 0 bases and J shed 7 bases, with 9 bases lying between them. The CDR3 sequence: CASSYSRVNGELFF. The CDR3, as DNA: TGTGCCAGCAGTTACTCACGGGTGAACGGGGAGCTGTTTTTT.